Below, one T cell receptor beta chain is given with its context. The sample originates from a study of cytomegalovirus exposure and HLA in healthy donors. The data were produced by immunoSEQ multiplex PCR, yet TCRdb's version contains in-frame clones alone and is incomplete. The sample consists of around 60,000 clones, about 90% of them appearing once. CDR1 and CDR2 from the germline V gene are MGHRA and YSYEKL. The ends were cut back, 0 bases at V and 5 bases at J, with 16 bases in the middle. The CDR3 has 17 amino acids. V and J are TRBV4-1 and TRBJ1-4; D possibly corresponds to TRBD1 (6 bases). Material: PBMCs. The receptor comes from a woman aged 18-30 years in good health and CMV-seronegative. CDR3 in amino acids: CASSQDMPTGQNEKLFF. The CDR3 DNA is TGCGCCAGCAGCCAAGATATGCCGACAGGTCAGAATGAAAAACTGTTTTTT.